The 18 T cell receptor beta chains in this list originate from one sample, sequenced in a study of cytomegalovirus exposure and HLA in healthy donors. 13 Jbeta primers and 60 Vbeta primers were used for the PCR. Measured with immunoSEQ multiplex PCR; TCRdb has only the in-frame clones, and not every one. The repertoire holds roughly 82,000 clones, with over 60% as singletons. The sample comprised PBMCs. The receptors stem from a woman between 40 and 50 years old in good health and CMV-seropositive.

The rearrangement links TRBV2 to TRBJ1-1; no firm D call. CDR1 is SNHLY and CDR2 is FYNNEI in the germline V gene. CDR3 size: 14 residues. Deletions cut 5 bases from V and 3 bases from J, with 13 bases between. The CDR3 sequence: CASSLTRGDTEAFF. CDR3 in DNA: TGTGCCAGCAGTCTCACACGTGGAGACACTGAAGCTTTCTTT.

The chain couples TRBV5-1 to TRBJ1-2; TRBD1 aligns across 8 bases. From germline, CDR1 is SGHRS and CDR2 YFSETQ. The CDR3 covers 15 residues. V lost 5 bases and J lost 6; bases outside the gene matches: 12. CDR3: CASRFTGGDLHGYTF. The CDR3 DNA follows: TGCGCCAGCAGATTCACAGGGGGTGATCTCCATGGCTACACCTTC.

This clone was observed a handful of times. CDR3 in amino acids: CASSYSIDRNTGELFF. CDR3 nucleotide sequence: TGTGCCAGCAGTTACTCGATCGACAGGAACACCGGGGAGCTGTTTTTT. The gene calls are TRBV6-5 and TRBJ2-2; a weak D match, TRBD1 (5 bases). Germline V gene data show CDR1 as MNHEY and CDR2 as SVGAGI. The V gene lost 0 bases and the J gene lost 1 base, with 9 bases spanning the gap. This CDR3 has 16 residues.

The gene calls are TRBV6-5 and TRBJ1-2; 8 nucleotides line up with TRBD1. Germline V gene data show CDR1 as MNHEY and CDR2 as SVGAGI. CDR3 length equals 14 residues. With V trimmed by 6 bases and J by 4 bases, 7 bases remained unmatched. CDR3 region: CASRRVTGGYGYTF. DNA of the CDR3: TGTGCCAGCAGACGTGTAACAGGGGGCTATGGCTACACCTTC.

CDR3 protein: CAWYRDRPGGYTF. The DNA for the CDR3 is TGTGCCTGGTATAGGGACAGGCCGGGTGGCTACACCTTC. The rearrangement joins TRBV30 to TRBJ1-2; 8 nucleotides match TRBD1. V was clipped by 5 bases and J by 7 bases; unmatched bases: 9. The CDR3 consists of 13 residues. CDR1 GTSNPN and CDR2 SVGIG come from the germline V gene (reference sequence).

This chain uses TRBV5-1 with TRBJ1-1; 7 bases are a match to TRBD1. V trimming: 6 bases; J trimming: 2 bases; junction bases outside the gene matches: 7. Germline lookup yields CDR1 SGHRS and CDR2 YFSETQ. CDR3 length: 14 amino acids. CDR3 residues: CASKLGQLNTEAFF. The CDR3 bases are TGCGCCAGCAAACTGGGACAGTTAAACACTGAAGCTTTCTTT.

CDR3 sequence reads: CASRPATGSGETQYF. CDR3 DNA: TGTGCCAGCAGACCGGCGACAGGGTCGGGAGAGACCCAGTACTTC. The V and J genes are TRBV28 and TRBJ2-5, with TRBD1 matching 7 bases. The J segment lost 4 bases and the V segment lost 6 bases, leaving 11 bases of the junction unmatched. The CDR3 covers 15 residues. Germline CDR1 is MDHEN and CDR2 is SYDVKM.

The chain joins TRBV30 to TRBJ2-1, with 10 bases fitting TRBD2. CDR3 length: 14 amino acids. V was pared by 4 bases and J by 5 bases, with 5 bases of the junction left unmatched. Germline CDR1 and CDR2: GTSNPN and SVGIG (reference sequence). The CDR3 sequence is CAWTGLAVHNEQFF. CDR3 DNA sequence: TGTGCCTGGACTGGACTAGCGGTCCACAATGAGCAGTTCTTC.

The chain has TRBV18 and TRBJ1-4; D is possibly TRBD1 (6 bases). This CDR3 spans 15 amino acids. The ends were cut back, 6 bases at V and 4 bases at J, with 15 bases in the middle. Germline assignment: CDR1 KGHSH and CDR2 LQKENI. In nucleotides, the CDR3 is TGTGCCAGCTCCTTTAACGGACAGAATAATGAAAAACTGTTTTTT. It codes for CASSFNGQNNEKLFF.

The chain is built from TRBV30 and TRBJ2-7, with a weak D call TRBD1 (6 bases). The V gene's germline CDR1 is GTSNPN and CDR2 SVGIG (reference sequence). The CDR3 runs to 10 residues. Trimming cost V 8 bases and J 5 bases, with 10 bases left between them. This chain's CDR3 is CAAGAHEQYF. The CDR3 DNA is TGTGCCGCAGGGGCCCACGAGCAGTACTTC.

The chain employs TRBV2 and TRBJ1-5, with 10 nucleotides matching TRBD1. Trimming took 6 bases from V and 7 from J; bases not matched to a gene: 3. The CDR3 runs to 13 residues. CDR1 and CDR2 (germline): SNHLY, FYNNEI. The CDR3: CASSGTGEQPQHF. Written as DNA, the CDR3 is TGTGCCAGCAGCGGGACAGGGGAACAGCCCCAGCATTTT.

The genes are TRBV6-1 and TRBJ2-2; D may be TRBD2 (5 bases). Germline-derived CDR1 and CDR2 are MNHNS and SASEGT. The CDR3 runs 13 residues. The V end was cut by 7 bases, the J end by 9 bases, with 15 bases between. The CDR3 bases are TGTGCCAGCACCCGCGCCGGGAACCGGGAGCTGTTTTTT. Its translation: CASTRAGNRELFF.

This chain uses TRBV15 with TRBJ2-3, with TRBD1 matching over 8 bases. The CDR3 runs to 15 residues. V dropped 6 bases and J dropped 4; count of bases not matched to a gene: 9. Germline loops: CDR1 LNHNV, CDR2 YYDKDF (reference sequence). CDR3 protein: CATSTDRDGADTQYF. DNA for the CDR3: TGTGCCACCAGTACGGACAGGGATGGGGCAGATACGCAGTATTTT.

The gene calls are TRBV30 and TRBJ2-6, with 9 positions matching TRBD1. The germline CDR1 and CDR2 sequences are GTSNPN and SVGIG (reference sequence). The CDR3 consists of 17 residues. J lost 2 bases, V lost 3 bases, and 8 bases had no gene match. The CDR3 here is CAWRLDRGSPGANVLTF. Here the CDR3 DNA reads TGTGCCTGGAGGCTGGACAGGGGTTCCCCTGGGGCCAACGTCCTGACTTTC.

The chain carries TRBV29-1 and TRBJ2-5; a possible D gene is TRBD1 (6 bases). Trimming took off 7 bases at V and 0 bases at J, with 15 bases between the two ends. The CDR3 length is 14 residues. Germline values: CDR1 SQVTM, CDR2 ANQGSEA. CDR3 in DNA: TGCAGCGCACGGGACATCGGAAACCAAGAGACCCAGTACTTC. Its translation is CSARDIGNQETQYF.

The V and J genes are TRBV7-2 and TRBJ2-1, with TRBD2 matching over 10 bases. CDR1 SGHTA and CDR2 FQGNSA come from the germline V gene. The CDR3 has 16 amino acids. Germline trimming cut 4 bases from V and 4 bases from J; bases unmatched to any gene: 7. CDR3 in amino acids: CASSSTVAGGYNEQFF. The CDR3 DNA is TGTGCCAGCAGCTCGACCGTAGCGGGGGGTTACAATGAGCAGTTCTTC.

This clone was counted a few times. This sequence joins TRBV18 and TRBJ2-1; 7 bases map to TRBD1. V trimming: 6 bases; J trimming: 4 bases; junction bases outside the gene matches: 6. This CDR3 is 14 amino acids long. Germline values: CDR1 KGHSH, CDR2 LQKENI. CDR3: CASSIQGSYNEQFF. The CDR3 nucleotides read TGTGCCAGCTCCATACAGGGGTCATACAATGAGCAGTTCTTC.

This clone appeared a single time. This chain joins TRBV5-1 and TRBJ2-1; the D gene is possibly TRBD1 (6 bases). The CDR3 is 14 amino acids. Germline CDR1 is SGHRS and CDR2 is YFSETQ. V shed 0 bases and J shed 8 bases, with 12 bases lying between them. CDR3: CASSLVGRGDEQFF. In DNA, the CDR3 is TGCGCCAGCAGCTTGGTGGGCAGGGGCGATGAGCAGTTCTTC.